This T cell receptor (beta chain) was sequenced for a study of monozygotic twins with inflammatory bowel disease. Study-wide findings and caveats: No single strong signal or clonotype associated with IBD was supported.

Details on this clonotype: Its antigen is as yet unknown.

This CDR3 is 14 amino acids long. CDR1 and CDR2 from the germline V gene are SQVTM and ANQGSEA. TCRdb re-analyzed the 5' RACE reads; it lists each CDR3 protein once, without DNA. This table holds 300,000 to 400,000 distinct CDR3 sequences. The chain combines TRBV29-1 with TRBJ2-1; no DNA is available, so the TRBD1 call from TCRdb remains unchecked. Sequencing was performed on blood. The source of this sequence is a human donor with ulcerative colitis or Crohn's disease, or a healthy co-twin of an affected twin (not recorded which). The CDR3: CSVDGLDSNNEQFF.